The 22 T cell receptor beta chains presented below share a single source sample, sequenced in a study of cytomegalovirus exposure and HLA in healthy donors. The PCR used 60 Vbeta and 13 Jbeta primers. Using immunoSEQ multiplex PCR, the repertoire was profiled, and TCRdb retains in-frame clones only, with some absent. The table includes 90,000 to 150,000 clones, approximately 8% detected once. The specimen was PBMCs. Every receptor here comes from a woman between 40 and 50 years old in good health and CMV-seropositive.

CDR3 residues: CAISRGGRDTEAFF. For the CDR3, the DNA is TGTGCCATCAGTAGGGGAGGCCGGGACACTGAAGCTTTCTTT. V and J are TRBV10-3 and TRBJ1-1; possible D gene TRBD1, 5 bases. Germline V lookup: CDR1 ENHRY, CDR2 SYGVKD. This CDR3 comprises 14 residues. V was pared by 5 bases and J by 3 bases, with 13 bases between.

This rearrangement joins TRBV6-5 to TRBJ1-2, with a possible D match to TRBD1 (6 bases). The CDR3 has 16 residues. Germline V gene sequence: CDR1 MNHEY, CDR2 SVGAGI. V lost 2 bases and J lost 4, with 17 bases in between. CDR3 residues: CASSYLRTVYTYGYTF. The CDR3, as DNA: TGTGCCAGCAGTTACCTTCGGACAGTATATACCTATGGCTACACCTTC.

CDR3 sequence reads: CASSAGQGPSGNTIYF. In DNA, the CDR3 is TGCGCCAGCAGCGCGGGACAGGGGCCCTCTGGAAACACCATATATTTT. This chain uses TRBV5-1 with TRBJ1-3; 10 positions match TRBD1. This CDR3 spans 16 amino acids. The ends lost 4 bases at V and 0 bases at J; junction bases unmatched: 4. The germline V gene encodes CDR1 SGHRS and CDR2 YFSETQ.

The gene calls are TRBV18 and TRBJ1-3; D remains unclear. V lost 2 bases and J lost 4, with 6 bases in between. The CDR3 length is 13 residues. CDR1 and CDR2 from the germline V gene are KGHSH and LQKENI. Here the CDR3 reads CASSPGPGNTIYF. In DNA, the CDR3 is TGTGCCAGCTCACCAGGGCCGGGAAACACCATATATTTT.

J is TRBJ2-5 and V is TRBV5-1; TRBD2 agrees at 10 bases. The CDR3 consists of 15 residues. In germline, CDR1 is SGHRS, CDR2 YFSETQ. V shed 2 bases and J 4 bases; nucleotides not matched to a gene: 5. CDR3 coding DNA: TGCGCCAGCAGCTTAGCGGGGGGGCCGGGAGAGACCCAGTACTTC. It codes for CASSLAGGPGETQYF.

The chain joins TRBV9 to TRBJ2-3; D is possibly TRBD2 (5 bases). The V gene lost 2 bases and the J gene lost 0 bases, with 13 bases spanning the gap. This CDR3 contains 16 residues. Looked up from germline, CDR1 is SGDLS and CDR2 is YYNGEE. The CDR3 sequence: CASSVGGNPSTDTQYF. CDR3 DNA: TGTGCCAGCAGCGTTGGAGGAAATCCAAGCACAGATACGCAGTATTTT.

This clone was picked up a small number of times. The chain couples TRBV7-7 to TRBJ2-5; a possible D gene is TRBD1 (5 bases). This CDR3 is 14 amino acids long. V was shortened by 1 base and J by 2 bases, with 8 bases between the two germline ends. CDR1 and CDR2 (germline): SSHAT, FNYEAQ (reference sequence). The CDR3 here is CASSLGTTQETQYF. The CDR3 nucleotides are TGTGCCAGCAGCTTAGGGACAACTCAAGAGACCCAGTACTTC.

This clone was observed a few times. This chain uses TRBV6-6 with TRBJ1-1, with a possible D match to TRBD1 (5 bases). Germline lookup yields CDR1 MNHNY and CDR2 SVGAGI (reference sequence). The CDR3 runs 15 residues. The CDR3 coding sequence is TGTGGGTCCCGGCACGCGCGAAGGGGGAACACTGAAGCTTTCTTT. Its protein product is CGSRHARRGNTEAFF.

The genes are TRBV6-5 and TRBJ1-5; D is ambiguous. Germline V gene lookup returns CDR1 MNHEY and CDR2 SVGAGI. The CDR3 is 14 amino acids. The ends were cut back, 0 bases at V and 0 bases at J, with 3 bases in the middle. CDR3: CASSYSHSNQPQHF. CDR3 nucleotide sequence: TGTGCCAGCAGTTACTCCCATAGCAATCAGCCCCAGCATTTT.

The genes are TRBV7-2 and TRBJ1-5, with TRBD1 as a possible D gene (5 bases). The length of the CDR3 is 17 residues. The germline CDR1 and CDR2 sequences are SGHTA and FQGNSA. V lost 4 bases and J 0 bases, leaving 16 bases between the germline ends. CDR3 in DNA: TGTGCCAGCAGCTCCACCAGCGGGGCGAATAGCAATCAGCCCCAGCATTTT. It is translated as CASSSTSGANSNQPQHF.

In this sample, this clone turned up a few times. This CDR3 reads CASRWGQGVHEQFF. The CDR3 coding sequence is TGCGCCAGCAGGTGGGGACAGGGTGTGCATGAGCAGTTCTTC. The chain couples TRBV5-1 to TRBJ2-1; 9 nucleotides line up with TRBD1. The germline CDR1 and CDR2 sequences are SGHRS and YFSETQ. Trimming at V came to 5 bases and at J to 8 bases, leaving 8 bases not matched to a gene. The CDR3 totals 14 residues.

This clone was detected a few times. The genes are TRBV20-1 and TRBJ2-3; D ambiguous. CDR3 length: 11 residues. CDR1 and CDR2 (germline): DFQATT, SNEGSKA (reference sequence). The CDR3 loop reads CSTQITDTQYF. CDR3 nucleotides: TGCAGCACCCAGATCACAGATACGCAGTATTTT.

J is TRBJ1-4 and V is TRBV20-1; D uncertain. This CDR3 contains 11 residues. V was pared by 3 bases and J by 5 bases, with 4 bases between. Germline V gene sequence: CDR1 DFQATT, CDR2 SNEGSKA (reference sequence). The chain's CDR3 is CSASLNEKLFF. CDR3 DNA: TGCAGTGCTAGCCTCAATGAAAAACTGTTTTTT.

The table lists this clone with a few counts. The V gene is TRBV18, the J gene TRBJ1-5; D may be TRBD1 (5 bases). With 2 bases removed from V and 2 bases from J, the gap between germline ends came to 10 bases. Germline CDR1 and CDR2: KGHSH and LQKENI. The CDR3 sequence is 15 residues long. CDR3 residues: CASSPGARRNQPQHF. The CDR3 DNA reads as TGTGCCAGCTCACCAGGGGCTAGGCGCAATCAGCCCCAGCATTTT.

This clone has just a few counts. The chain is built from TRBV5-4 and TRBJ1-6, with a weak D call TRBD1 (6 bases). V lost 3 bases to trimming and J lost 16 bases, with 17 bases between them. The CDR3 covers 13 residues. Looked up from germline, CDR1 is SGHNT and CDR2 is YYREEE (reference sequence). In nucleotides, the CDR3 is TGTGCCAGCAGCTCCAAAGGGACATCGATGCTCCACTTT. Its protein is CASSSKGTSMLHF.

This clone has more than one count but fewer than ten. V is TRBV19 and J is TRBJ2-7; D is undetermined. CDR1 is LNHDA, CDR2 SQIVND, per germline (reference sequence). This CDR3 contains 12 residues. V was cut by 3 bases and J by 7 bases, with 10 bases left in between. The CDR3 coding sequence is TGTGCCAGTAGTATTCGGAACGGGGAGCAGTACTTC. Protein product: CASSIRNGEQYF.

This clone was seen only a few times. V gene TRBV27 combines with J gene TRBJ1-4; 7 nucleotides align to TRBD1. The germline gives CDR1 MNHEY, CDR2 SMNVEV (reference sequence). The trim removed 1 base at V and 12 bases at J, leaving 2 bases unmatched. There are 12 residues in the CDR3. The DNA for the CDR3 is TGTGCCAGCAGTTTATACAGGGGTGAACTGTTTTTT. Translated, it gives CASSLYRGELFF. The whole variable domain, remainder taken from reference TRBV27 and TRBJ1-4, is EAQVTQNPRYLITVTGKKLTVTCSQNMNHEYMSWYRQDPGLGLRQIYYSMNVEVTDKGDVPEGYKVSRKEKRNFPLILESPSPNQTSLYFCASSLYRGELFFGSGTQLSVL.

The chain has TRBV19 and TRBJ1-5; weak D call: TRBD1 (6 bases). The CDR3 spans 16 residues. V lost 3 bases to trimming and J lost 0 bases, with 12 bases between them. Per germline, CDR1 LNHDA and CDR2 SQIVND (reference sequence). CDR3 amino acids: CASSIYRDLSNQPQHF. DNA of the CDR3: TGTGCCAGTAGTATTTACAGGGACCTTAGCAATCAGCCCCAGCATTTT.

The V call is TRBV18, the J call TRBJ2-7; TRBD1 agrees at 9 bases. The germline gives CDR1 KGHSH, CDR2 LQKENI. The V segment lost 2 bases and the J segment 5 bases; nucleotides outside the gene matches: 4. The CDR3 spans 14 residues. CDR3 loop: CASSPGTGHNEQYF. In DNA form, the CDR3 reads TGTGCCAGCTCACCAGGGACAGGGCACAACGAGCAGTACTTC.

This clone has more than one count but fewer than ten. The CDR3 reads CASSLTGMTEAFF. CDR3 nucleotide sequence: TGCGCCAGCAGCTTGACAGGAATGACTGAAGCTTTCTTT. The chain combines TRBV5-1 with TRBJ1-1, with D possibly TRBD1 on 5 matching bases. The germline CDR1 and CDR2 sequences are SGHRS and YFSETQ. V lost 1 base, J lost 5 bases, and 9 bases lay in between. This CDR3 is built from 13 residues. Looking up the rest from reference TRBV5-1 and TRBJ1-1 gives the full variable domain: KAGVTQTPRYLIKTRGQQVTLSCSPISGHRSVSWYQQTPGQGLQFLFEYFSETQRNKGNFPGRFSGRQFSNSRSEMNVSTLELGDSALYLCASSLTGMTEAFFGQGTRLTVV.

This clone turned up a few times. This chain connects TRBV5-5 to TRBJ2-2; 7 bases fit TRBD2. This CDR3 has 15 residues. Trimming took 6 bases from V and 4 from J; bases not matched to a gene: 9. Germline V gene lookup returns CDR1 SGHKS and CDR2 YYEKEE (reference sequence). The CDR3: CASKERGLGTGELFF. Here the CDR3 DNA reads TGTGCCAGCAAGGAGCGGGGCTTGGGCACCGGGGAGCTGTTTTTT.

The chain has TRBV5-1 and TRBJ2-7; 7 bases line up with TRBD1. Germline V gene lookup returns CDR1 SGHRS and CDR2 YFSETQ. Trimming took 4 bases from V and 7 from J; bases not matched to a gene: 8. This CDR3 region has 13 residues. The CDR3 protein is CASSGDSSWEQYF. CDR3 coding DNA: TGCGCCAGCAGCGGGGACAGTTCATGGGAGCAGTACTTC.